This T cell receptor beta chain was identified during a study of T cells in Graves' hyperthyroidism and ophthalmopathy. This clonotype was observed a handful of times. The CDR3 contains 16 residues. Between the trimmed V and J ends, which lost 4 bases and 4 bases, there was a span of 19 bases. CDR1 and CDR2 from the germline V gene are ENHRY and SYGVKD. The CDR3 regions of TCR beta were amplified from RNA transcripts. Initially, a first-round RT-PCR of the TCR CDR3 employed the HTBI primer set. TCRdb ran MiXCR on the multiplex PCR reads and lists one entry per CDR3 protein. The table records about half a million distinct CDR3 sequences, about 24% of them present only once. PBMCs were obtained from roughly 10 ml fresh peripheral blood.

J is TRBJ2-5 and V is TRBV10-3, with D possibly being TRBD2 (6 bases). The sequence came from a woman aged 25 to 45 with Graves' ophthalmopathy. Sequencing was carried out using blood. This chain's CDR3 is CAISVGPGLGGETQYF. The CDR3 nucleotides read TGTGCCATCAGTGTCGGACCGGGCCTGGGGGGAGAGACCCAGTACTTC.